This T cell receptor beta chain originates from a study of T cells in Graves' hyperthyroidism and ophthalmopathy. When hyperthyroidism was first diagnosed, the blood sample was taken, preceding any ophthalmopathy symptoms. This clonotype appeared many times. V shed 2 bases, J shed 1 base, and the junction held 17 bases outside the gene matches. The CDR3 is 19 amino acids. In germline, CDR1 is DFQATT, CDR2 SNEGSKA (reference sequence). RNA transcripts served as the template for amplifying TCR beta CDR3 regions. Primed by the HTBI set, a first-round RT-PCR was run on the TCR CDR3. TCRdb called the multiplex PCR reads again in MiXCR, with one record for every CDR3 protein. The sample lists about 290,000 distinct CDR3 sequences, 13% occurring once.

The sequence derives from a woman in her 30s with Graves' hyperthyroidism that later progressed to Graves' ophthalmopathy. The source material was blood. The gene calls are TRBV20-1 and TRBJ2-3; TRBD2 agrees at 8 bases. This chain's CDR3 is CSARSRTGHREGGTDTQYF. CDR3 sequence (DNA): TGCAGTGCTAGAAGTCGTACGGGCCACCGGGAGGGTGGCACAGATACGCAGTATTTT.